The entry that follows covers one T cell receptor (beta chain) sequence. Its binding antigen is unknown. Base qualities are not recorded, but no much larger clone differs from it by a single base. V lost 0 bases and J lost 4 bases; the stretch between them is 6 bases long. The germline V gene sets CDR1 to SGHNT and CDR2 to YENEEA. The CDR3 starts with the cysteine, ends with the phenylalanine, and has 14 residues. Of the read, only the CDR3 DNA is kept; its 42 bases are in frame from base 1. This entry belongs to a study of cytomegalovirus exposure and HLA in healthy donors (dated by TCRdb to about 2017). With respect to the entire study: An earlier analysis of several hundred of the donors reported about 250 Gb of sequence data and around 110 million unique TCR beta sequences from about 179 million T cells. Approximately 310 gigabases of sequencing data and tens of millions of unique TCR sequences were included in an early release covering several hundred HLA-typed donors. Of the 350 to 400 genotyped donors, approximately 82% fell in the genetic ancestry cluster associated with self-reported Caucasian donors. The study aimed to test whether cataloging public T cell receptors could reveal signatures of past pathogen exposure. The study profiled the T cell repertoires of approximately 700 subjects by immunosequencing and related them to cytomegalovirus serostatus. In addition to the first cohort of 650 to 750 subjects, a separate validation cohort of 120 different subjects was used. To predict cytomegalovirus infection status, the study combined high-throughput TCR immunosequencing, statistical association of individual TCRs with disease status, and machine learning. A later analysis re-analyzed previously published TCR beta repertoires from several hundred donors and added high-resolution HLA genotyping to study TCR occurrence patterns. Rather than drawing on any new phenotypic data, the later analysis identified candidate immune exposures from TCR beta sequences and the way those sequences occurred across donors. In an earlier analysis of around 540 of the donors, high-throughput TCR beta sequencing was used to judge whether each TCR beta V gene segment behaved as functional or pseudogenic. Donor age, sex, ethnicity and CMV serostatus were compiled together with the repertoire data. A later genetic analysis used genome-wide SNP genotypes for about 60% of the 666 donors, treating that subset as a discovery cohort. All discovery cohort repertoires had been generated on a single sequencing platform. HLA typing covered class I and class II loci at four-digit resolution. Typing coverage differed by locus: A, B, C, DRB1 and DQB1 were typed in roughly 620-640 donors, DQA1 in about 560, DPA1 in some 600, and DPB1 in 400 to 480. Because of strong linkage in the cohort, four or five DR-DQ haplotypes were treated as single units for association and clustering. Across some 400 genotyped donors of the cohort, an average of roughly 250,000 unique TCR beta nucleotide sequences per donor were sequenced, and around 19% of those sequences were non-productive. The paper's findings and limits, for the study overall: Only TCR beta chains were sequenced in this cohort, and the absence of alpha or paired-chain data limited detectable features. A further reported finding was that TCR beta sequences accurately predicted the HLA-A and HLA-B alleles for most subjects in the first cohort. According to a later analysis, TCR association rates differed among HLA loci, with DRB1 alleles showing the most associated TCRs and HLA-C alleles showing the fewest. In a later genetic analysis, fewer N-insertions in productive TCRs were reported among donors in an Asian-associated ancestry cluster than the approximately 670-donor mean. Immune exposure information for the cohort was limited to CMV serostatus. A later analysis found that HLA-associated TCR beta chains were more clonally expanded and had lower generation probabilities than equally common non-associated chains. An association between a missense DCLRE1C variant and V-gene and J-gene trimming of TCR beta chains was found in a later genetic analysis and replicated in an independent cohort. In vitro tests confirmed that a few of the cytomegalovirus-associated TCR beta chains recognize cytomegalovirus antigens. Assigning TCR associations to individual alleles was difficult when HLA alleles, especially DR and DQ, strongly co-occurred. A later analysis found that most CMV-associated TCR beta chains appeared HLA-restricted, with HLA associations seemingly driven largely by CMV exposure. According to the authors, the approach could potentially be generalized to other disease states and immunological phenotypes. Cytomegalovirus status was reported to be diagnosed by the classifier with high specificity and sensitivity in both the original and validation cohorts. A cluster of highly shared sequence variants was judged likely to be a technical artifact of the sequencing pipeline. Some IMGT-functional V segments, including TRBV6-2 and TRBV6-3, could not be told apart with the 87-base-pair reads, so those segments were excluded. In a later analysis, 16,951 TCR beta sequences were associated with specific HLA alleles at a false discovery rate of 0.05. Across donors, most TCR sequences were observed very rarely, whereas some public TCRs were present in many individuals. Because counts were too low, 15 or so rarely observed V segments, including chromosome 9 orphons, were excluded from the earlier analysis of 587 of the donors. The presence/absence analyses assumed that sequencing depth was roughly uniform across donors, and that assumption may not be true. The study gave a list of about 150 TCR beta chains associated with cytomegalovirus. Because HLA typing was unavailable for some donors at each locus, only the typed subset was used in association tests. Linkage disequilibrium might explain the correlated functional status among segregating V segments, but an unknown experimental factor could not be excluded. Several of the top co-occurrence clusters appeared to be linked to parvovirus B19, influenza, CMV and Epstein-Barr virus, according to a later analysis. Broadly in line with IMGT annotations, most TCR beta V segments showed up in productive rearrangements about 87% or about 30% of the time in an earlier analysis of approximately 600 of the donors.

The cohort consisted of approximately 690 healthy bone marrow donors. All cohort members were sampled while nominally healthy, although unrecorded immune exposures were likely present. The donor tested CMV seronegative and was one of the 352 seronegative cohort members. A peripheral blood sample was provided by each donor, and peripheral blood mononuclear cells were used for TCR beta sequencing. Genomic DNA extraction from the blood cell samples was performed with the Qiagen DNeasy Blood Extraction Kit. The library was made by the immunoSEQ multiplex PCR assay. For the multiplex PCR, a mixture combining 60 forward primers for TCR Vbeta segments and 13 reverse primers for TCR Jbeta segments was used. Amplification of the CDR3 region of rearranged TCR beta genes was performed with a multiplex PCR assay on genomic DNA. Amplified TCR beta libraries were sequenced as 87-base-pair reads on the Illumina HiSeq System. Regarding the original processing steps: A later analysis tallied 80 million to 95 million unique TCR beta chains across the 550 to 850 repertoires, and some 12 million of those chains were shared by two or more donors. A nearest-neighbor algorithm error-corrected the raw reads and collapsed the reads into unique sequences, merging closely related sequences to remove PCR and sequencing errors. Alignment of CDR3 sequences to IMGT reference sequences was used to assign V, D and J gene segments. Each retained sequence needed at least a six-nucleotide match to both a V gene segment and a J gene segment. Rearrangements were classified as productive when the CDR3 lacked stop codons and remained in frame with V and J, and all other rearrangements were classified as non-productive. CDR3 was defined according to IMGT convention as the region running from the second conserved V-encoded cysteine to the conserved J-encoded phenylalanine. The earlier analysis of roughly 590 of the donors excluded sequences that lacked an unambiguous match to a single V gene segment. An earlier analysis of approximately 590 of the donors called V segments functional above 56.7% productive rearrangements and segregating when the between-donor standard deviation exceeded 5%. To diagnose cytomegalovirus status from the catalog of TCR beta chain sequences, a statistical classification framework was built. A later analysis assigned V and J genes by comparing TCR nucleotide sequences with IMGT/GENE-DB human TR gene sequences. The TCRdist pipeline was used in a later analysis to assign CDR3 sequences and most-parsimonious VDJ recombination scenarios. In a later analysis, each TCR beta chain was defined by its CDR3 amino acid sequence together with its V-gene family, and reads without a unique V-gene family were excluded. In a later analysis, 450 to 600 highly shared, low-generation-probability nucleotide sequences were removed to address suspected cross-contamination and a sequencing artifact. In a later analysis, a clonal expansion index for each public chain was calculated from normalized within-repertoire ranks of inferred template counts. In a later analysis, generation probabilities were computed using a VDJ recombination model fitted to out-of-frame rearrangements, and the results were checked against IGoR. In a later analysis, TCR-TCR, TCR-HLA and TCR-CMV co-occurrence was scored with hypergeometric tests, and a repertoire-size bias correction was applied to TCR pairs. In a later analysis, false discovery rates were estimated by permuting HLA or CMV assignments 20 times. In a later analysis, co-occurring TCRs were grouped using DBSCAN, and TCRdist sequence similarity was added for clustering within HLA-allele-positive subsets. Repertoires with fewer than 30,000 or more than 120,000 public chains, plus five repertoires with anomalous nucleotide sharing, were excluded from co-occurrence clustering. TCRdb took over this immuneACCESS table, retaining in-frame rearrangements with V and J assigned. Such tables are incomplete; in checked studies, under half of the missing clones stem from an unresolved V gene, and the remainder is unexplained. V, J and clone size were drawn from that table, and D and trimming were deduced from the DNA. The sample table records more than 150,000 clones; 70% to 80% of these occur just once. The biggest ten clones account for about 1.5% of the sample.

Sequencing used PBMCs. This receptor was taken from a young man in good health and CMV-seronegative. Here the chain combines TRBV11-3 and TRBJ2-2; the D gene cannot be resolved reliably. The CDR3 reads CASSLDQSTGELFF. The sequence in DNA is TGTGCCAGCAGCTTAGATCAGTCCACCGGGGAGCTGTTTTTT.